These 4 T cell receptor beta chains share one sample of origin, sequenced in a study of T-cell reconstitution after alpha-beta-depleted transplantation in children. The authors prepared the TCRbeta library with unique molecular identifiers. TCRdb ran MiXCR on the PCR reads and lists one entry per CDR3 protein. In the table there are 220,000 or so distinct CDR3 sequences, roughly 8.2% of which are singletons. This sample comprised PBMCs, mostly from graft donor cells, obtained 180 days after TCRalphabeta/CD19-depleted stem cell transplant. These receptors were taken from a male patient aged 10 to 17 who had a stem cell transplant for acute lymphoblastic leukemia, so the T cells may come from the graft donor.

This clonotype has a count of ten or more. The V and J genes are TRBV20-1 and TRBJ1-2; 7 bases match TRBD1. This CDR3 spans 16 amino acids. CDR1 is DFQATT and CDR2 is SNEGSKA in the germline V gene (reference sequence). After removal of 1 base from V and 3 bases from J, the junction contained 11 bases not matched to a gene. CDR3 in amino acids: CSARGARGGADYGYTF. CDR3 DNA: TGCAGTGCTAGAGGCGCAAGAGGGGGCGCAGACTATGGCTACACCTTC.

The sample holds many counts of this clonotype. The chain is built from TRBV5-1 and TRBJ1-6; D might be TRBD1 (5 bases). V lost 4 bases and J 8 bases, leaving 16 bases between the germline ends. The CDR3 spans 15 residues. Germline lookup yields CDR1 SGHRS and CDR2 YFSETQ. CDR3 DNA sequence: TGCGCCAGCAGCACCACCGGACACTCGTATTCACCCCTCCACTTT. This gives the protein CASSTTGHSYSPLHF. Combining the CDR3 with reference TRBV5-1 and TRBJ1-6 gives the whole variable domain KAGVTQTPRYLIKTRGQQVTLSCSPISGHRSVSWYQQTPGQGLQFLFEYFSETQRNKGNFPGRFSGRQFSNSRSEMNVSTLELGDSALYLCASSTTGHSYSPLHFGNGTRLTVT.

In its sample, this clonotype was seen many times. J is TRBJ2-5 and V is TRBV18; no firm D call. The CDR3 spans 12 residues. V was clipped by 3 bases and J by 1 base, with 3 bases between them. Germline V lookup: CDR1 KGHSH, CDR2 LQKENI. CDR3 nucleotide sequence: TGTGCCAGCTCACCGACCCAAGAGACCCAGTACTTC. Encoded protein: CASSPTQETQYF.

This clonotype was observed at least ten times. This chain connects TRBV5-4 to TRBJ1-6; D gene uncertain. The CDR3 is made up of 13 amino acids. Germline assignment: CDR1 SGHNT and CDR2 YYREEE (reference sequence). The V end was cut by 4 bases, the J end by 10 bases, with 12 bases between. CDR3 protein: CASSLGGQSPLHF. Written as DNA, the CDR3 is TGTGCCAGCAGCCTCGGAGGGCAGTCACCCCTCCACTTT.